The clone carrying this TCR beta chain was found a few times. This specimen belongs to a study of blood T cell repertoires in COVID-19. The assay was immunoSEQ multiplex PCR, and TCRdb's table has in-frame clones only and misses some. The sample has about 150,000 clones; approximately 86% are singletons. Germline V gene data show CDR1 as KGHSH and CDR2 as LQKENI. CDR3 length: 14 amino acids. V was shortened by 0 bases and J by 6 bases, with 11 bases between the two germline ends. This clonotype was obtained from a woman older than 75 with COVID-19, enrolled during active disease. The rearrangement links TRBV18 to TRBJ1-2, with D possibly being TRBD1 (6 bases). Sequenced input: peripheral blood. CDR3 nucleotides: TGTGCCAGCTCACCACCCTGGGGGCGGAATGGCTACACCTTC. It yields the protein CASSPPWGRNGYTF.